Listed below are T cell receptor beta chains from one sample, sequenced in a study of early T cells in non-severe SARS-CoV-2 infection. TCRdb analysed the 5' RACE reads with MiXCR anew, one entry per CDR3 protein. The sample comprises 70,000 to 90,000 distinct CDR3 sequences, 14% to 15% of which are singletons, and less than 7% rests with the top ten. What was sequenced was whole blood. The receptors were sampled from an adult who was a healthcare worker with PCR-confirmed SARS-CoV-2 infection or an uninfected control (not recorded which). The conserved cysteine and the conserved F or W are not part of the CDR3 here.

V gene: TRBV20-1; CDR3 protein: SARDGGAQETQY
V gene: TRBV6-2/TRBV6-3; CDR3 protein: ASNRQGLRGEAF
V gene: TRBV2; CDR3 protein: ASSGGNAHVGYT
V gene: TRBV29-1; CDR3 protein: SVVPGNTEAF
V gene: TRBV6-1; CDR3 protein: ASTEGLSPAYEQY
V gene: TRBV11-2; CDR3 protein: ASSKRMYEQY
V gene: TRBV11-2; CDR3 protein: ASSSRGLSEKLF
V gene: TRBV20-1; CDR3 protein: SANAGGPYEQY
V gene: TRBV28; CDR3 protein: ASRPGRSTEAF
V gene: TRBV28; CDR3 protein: ASSMGPNNEQF
V gene: TRBV15; CDR3 protein: ATSRGWGDFSKTEAF
V gene: TRBV29-1; CDR3 protein: SVEGQPNEKLF
V gene: TRBV18; CDR3 protein: ASSPPLRRDEQY
V gene: TRBV7-2; CDR3 protein: ASSLQTSGRRQF
V gene: TRBV28; CDR3 protein: ASEEQAATDTQY
V gene: TRBV6-2/TRBV6-3; CDR3 protein: ASSPPGLAFEQF
V gene: TRBV27; CDR3 protein: ASSLRLQETQY
V gene: TRBV7-2; CDR3 protein: ASSSRSGSSYNEQF
V gene: TRBV28; CDR3 protein: AIRQGGLSTEAF